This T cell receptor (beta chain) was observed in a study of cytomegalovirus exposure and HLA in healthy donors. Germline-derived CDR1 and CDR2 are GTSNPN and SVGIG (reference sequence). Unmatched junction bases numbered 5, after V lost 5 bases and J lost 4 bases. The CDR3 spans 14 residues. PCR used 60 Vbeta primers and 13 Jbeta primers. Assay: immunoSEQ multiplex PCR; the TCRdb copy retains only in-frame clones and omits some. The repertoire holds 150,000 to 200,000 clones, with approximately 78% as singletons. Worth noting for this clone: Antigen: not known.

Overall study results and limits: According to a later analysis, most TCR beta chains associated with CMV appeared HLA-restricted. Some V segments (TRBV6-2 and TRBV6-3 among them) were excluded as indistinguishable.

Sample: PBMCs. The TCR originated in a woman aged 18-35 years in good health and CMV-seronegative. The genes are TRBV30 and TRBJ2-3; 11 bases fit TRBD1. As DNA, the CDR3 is TGTGCCTGGGGACAGGGGGCTAGGTCAGATACGCAGTATTTT. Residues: CAWGQGARSDTQYF.